These 15 T cell receptor beta chains originate from one sample sequenced in a study of type 1 regulatory T cells. One entry per CDR3 protein results from TCRdb running MiXCR on the reads. The data show more than 60,000 distinct CDR3 sequences, around 49% seen once. These receptors lack a known antigen. The sequencing input was cultured non-Tr1 T cells, either the whole culture or a sorted T cell fraction (not recorded which). The receptors were gathered from a human donor in good health.

The rearrangement uses TRBV10-1 and TRBJ1-6; D gene ambiguous. Between the trimmed V and J ends, which lost 5 bases and 10 bases, there was a span of 15 bases. The CDR3 totals 14 residues. Germline V lookup: CDR1 WNHNN, CDR2 SYGVQD (reference sequence). CDR3 DNA: TGCGCCAGCAGTTCGGGATCAGGCGCCTCACCCCTCCACTTT. Its translation is CASSSGSGASPLHF.

The chain has TRBV20-1 and TRBJ2-7; possible D gene TRBD1, 6 bases. With 3 bases removed from V and 3 bases from J, the gap between germline ends came to 15 bases. The CDR3 consists of 14 residues. From germline, CDR1 is DFQATT and CDR2 SNEGSKA (reference sequence). Here the CDR3 DNA reads TGCAGTGCTAGCTCCAGAAACAGGGACTACGAGCAGTACTTC. It specifies CSASSRNRDYEQYF.

CDR3 DNA: TGTGCCAGCAGCTTCCCGGACGGACATGGCTACACCTTC. Amino acids: CASSFPDGHGYTF. The V call is TRBV7-2, the J call TRBJ1-2; D gene ambiguous. The CDR3 is made up of 13 amino acids. V lost 3 bases and J 6 bases, leaving 11 bases between the germline ends. Germline CDR1 and CDR2: SGHTA and FQGNSA.

V is TRBV5-1 and J is TRBJ2-1; D gene uncertain. V was pared by 3 bases and J by 3 bases, with 10 bases between. CDR3 length: 14 residues. Germline values: CDR1 SGHRS, CDR2 YFSETQ. In DNA, the CDR3 is TGCGCCAGCAGCTATAGCTTAGGCTACAATGAGCAGTTCTTC. This sequence encodes CASSYSLGYNEQFF.

This chain connects TRBV20-1 to TRBJ2-6; D gene uncertain. Trimming left V 5 bases short and J 2 bases short, with 7 bases between. This CDR3 is built from 13 residues. Germline V gene data show CDR1 as DFQATT and CDR2 as SNEGSKA (reference sequence). CDR3 amino acids: CSAPLTGANVLTF. The CDR3, as DNA: TGCAGTGCTCCTCTCACTGGGGCCAACGTCCTGACTTTC.

The J gene is TRBJ1-2, the V gene TRBV6-5, with D unclear. Trimming took off 2 bases at V and 6 bases at J, with 10 bases between the two ends. Germline CDR1 and CDR2: MNHEY and SVGAGI. This CDR3 has 13 amino acids. The CDR3 bases are TGTGCCAGCAGTTACCGCCCATCCCATGGCTACACCTTC. Translation: CASSYRPSHGYTF.

This clonotype was recorded only once. The gene calls are TRBV7-9 and TRBJ1-1; D not resolved. The V end was cut by 3 bases, the J end by 0 bases, with 5 bases between. Germline V gene sequence: CDR1 SEHNR, CDR2 FQNEAQ (reference sequence). The CDR3 totals 13 residues. The chain's CDR3 is CASSLHMNTEAFF. In DNA, the CDR3 is TGTGCCAGCAGCTTGCACATGAACACTGAAGCTTTCTTT.

The chain is built from TRBV10-3 and TRBJ1-3; D gene ambiguous. Germline V gives CDR1 ENHRY, CDR2 SYGVKD. The ends were cut back, 1 base at V and 0 bases at J, with 4 bases in the middle. There are 14 residues in the CDR3. The CDR3 reads CAISELSSGNTIYF. The CDR3 nucleotides read TGTGCCATCAGTGAGTTAAGCTCTGGAAACACCATATATTTT.

The genes are TRBV7-2 and TRBJ2-1; no definite D call. The CDR3 runs to 12 residues. The V gene lost 4 bases and the J gene lost 4 bases, with 5 bases spanning the gap. Germline V gives CDR1 SGHTA, CDR2 FQGNSA. In DNA form, the CDR3 reads TGTGCCAGCAGCTCGCGGTACAATGAGCAGTTCTTC. This codes for CASSSRYNEQFF.

The rearrangement uses TRBV6-1 and TRBJ1-3; 9 nucleotides match TRBD1. The V segment lost 6 bases and the J segment 2 bases; nucleotides outside the gene matches: 8. The length of the CDR3 is 16 residues. Germline CDR1 and CDR2: MNHNS and SASEGT. The CDR3 reads CASREPGQGAGNTIYF. The CDR3 DNA reads TGTGCCAGCAGAGAACCGGGACAGGGCGCTGGAAACACCATATATTTT.

The rearrangement uses TRBV4-1 and TRBJ2-1, with D perhaps TRBD1 (5 bases). Trimming cost V 1 base and J 3 bases, with 10 bases left between them. The CDR3 loop spans 15 amino acids. Germline V gene data show CDR1 as MGHRA and CDR2 as YSYEKL. CDR3 amino acids: CASSQVGQVYNEQFF. The CDR3 DNA sequence: TGCGCCAGCAGCCAAGTCGGACAAGTCTACAATGAGCAGTTCTTC.

With respect to this clonotype: One junction end disagrees with the germline gene, perhaps due to a read error. This chain joins TRBV19 and TRBJ2-1; D unclear. The CDR3 has 13 residues. Germline CDR1 reads LNHDA; CDR2 reads SQIVND (reference sequence). The CDR3 here is CASSIIVYSEQFF. Written as DNA, the CDR3 is TGTGCCAGTAGTATCATCGTATACAGTGAGCAGTTCTTC.

This clonotype was counted a few times. The chain carries TRBV19 and TRBJ1-2; 7 bases agree with TRBD1. Looked up from germline, CDR1 is LNHDA and CDR2 is SQIVND (reference sequence). The V gene end was trimmed by 4 bases and the J gene end by 4 bases; junction bases not matched to a gene: 3. The CDR3 runs 13 residues. CDR3 sequence: CASSTQGIYGYTF. In DNA, the CDR3 is TGTGCCAGTAGTACACAGGGGATCTATGGCTACACCTTC.

Note on this clonotype: A read error may be the cause here, since a much bigger clone is one base away. J is TRBJ1-6 and V is TRBV7-2; TRBD1 agrees at 7 bases. There are 14 residues in the CDR3. The V and J ends lost 5 bases and 7 bases, in that order; junction bases with no gene match: 5. Germline CDR1 is SGHTA and CDR2 is FQGNSA. The CDR3 region is CASSPQGGNSPLHF. The CDR3, as DNA: TGTGCCAGCAGCCCCCAGGGGGGGAATTCACCCCTCCACTTT.

This clonotype was seen more than once but under ten times. This chain uses TRBV27 with TRBJ2-1; 14 nucleotides agree with TRBD2. Germline lookup yields CDR1 MNHEY and CDR2 SMNVEV (reference sequence). The CDR3 is 17 amino acids. The J segment lost 9 bases and the V segment lost 0 bases, leaving 7 bases of the junction unmatched. The CDR3 loop is CASSLSSTSGGAGEQFF. The CDR3 DNA reads TGTGCCAGCAGTTTATCTTCGACTAGCGGGGGGGCAGGTGAGCAGTTCTTC.